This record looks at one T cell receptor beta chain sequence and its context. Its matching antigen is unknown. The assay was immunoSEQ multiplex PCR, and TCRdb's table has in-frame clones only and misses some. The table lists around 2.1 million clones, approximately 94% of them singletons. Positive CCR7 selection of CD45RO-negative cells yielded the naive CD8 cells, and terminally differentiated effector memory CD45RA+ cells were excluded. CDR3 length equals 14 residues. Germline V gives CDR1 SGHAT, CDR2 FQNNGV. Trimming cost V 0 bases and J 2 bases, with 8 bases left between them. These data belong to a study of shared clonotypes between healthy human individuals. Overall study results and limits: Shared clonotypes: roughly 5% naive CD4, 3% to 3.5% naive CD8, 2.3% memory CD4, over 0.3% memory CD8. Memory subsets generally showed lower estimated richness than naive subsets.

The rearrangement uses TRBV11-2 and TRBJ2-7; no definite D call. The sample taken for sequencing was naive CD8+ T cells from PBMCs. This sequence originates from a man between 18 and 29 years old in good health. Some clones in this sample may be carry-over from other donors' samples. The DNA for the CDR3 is TGTGCCAGCAGCTTAGATCGGACGACCTACGAGCAGTACTTC. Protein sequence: CASSLDRTTYEQYF.